The 16 T cell receptor beta chains below all came from one sample that was sequenced in a study of human T cells and chemical hapten exposure. The time point was: pre-sensitization, week 0. Treatment in this sample: therapeutic diphenylcyclopropenone sensitization with weekly scalp DPC. TCRdb re-called the RACE reads with MiXCR, one entry per CDR3 protein. This sample has roughly 250,000 distinct CDR3 sequences, with about 9% found just once. Sequences were derived from whole blood, sampled in connection with sensitization to the hapten diphenylcyclopropenone (DPC). These receptors originate from a middle-aged woman with alopecia areata. Some clones in this sample may be carry-over from other donors' samples.

The chain employs TRBV7-9 and TRBJ2-5; possible D gene TRBD2, 5 bases. Per the germline V gene, CDR1 is SEHNR and CDR2 is FQNEAQ (reference sequence). The CDR3 totals 13 residues. V lost 5 bases, J lost 6 bases, and 13 bases lay in between. This chain's CDR3 is CASSQASGQTQYF. CDR3 bases: TGTGCCAGCAGCCAGGCCAGCGGACAGACCCAGTACTTC.

The chain couples TRBV28 to TRBJ2-7, with unresolved D. This CDR3 spans 14 amino acids. From germline, CDR1 is MDHEN and CDR2 SYDVKM. With 5 bases removed from V and 4 bases from J, the gap between germline ends came to 15 bases. CDR3 region: CASSIPGPSYEQYF. In DNA form, the CDR3 reads TGTGCCAGCAGTATACCGGGCCCCAGTTACGAGCAGTACTTC.

This chain joins TRBV6-5 and TRBJ2-7, with TRBD2 matching over 11 bases. The CDR3 runs 14 residues. The germline CDR1 and CDR2 sequences are MNHEY and SVGAGI. V trimming: 5 bases; J trimming: 5 bases; junction bases outside the gene matches: 5. CDR3 residues: CASSLSTSGDEQYF. The CDR3 DNA follows: TGTGCCAGCAGTCTCTCGACTAGCGGGGACGAGCAGTACTTC.

The chain carries TRBV12-3 or TRBV12-4 and TRBJ2-5, with D uncertain. V was pared by 6 bases and J by 2 bases, with 10 bases between. The CDR3 sequence is 13 residues long. For the CDR3, the DNA is TGTGCCAGCAGCCGAAGGCTGCAAGAGACCCAGTACTTC. Translating it yields CASSRRLQETQYF.

The chain has TRBV20-1 and TRBJ2-7; D is undetermined. The CDR3 is 14 residues long. Trimming stripped 3 bases from V and 2 bases from J, with 14 bases between. Germline V CDR1 and CDR2: DFQATT, SNEGSKA (reference sequence). In nucleotides, the CDR3 is TGCAGTGCTAGTGAGGCTAACACCCCCTACGAGCAGTACTTC. Translating it yields CSASEANTPYEQYF.

This clonotype was counted between two and nine times. V gene TRBV6-2 or TRBV6-3 combines with J gene TRBJ1-1, with a possible D match to TRBD1 (5 bases). V was cut by 6 bases and J by 5 bases, with 13 bases left in between. The V gene's germline CDR1 is MNHEY and CDR2 SVGEGT. The CDR3 runs 13 residues. The CDR3 DNA reads TGTGCCAGCAGGGGCGGGGGATGGACTGAAGCTTTCTTT. It encodes CASRGGGWTEAFF.

The chain links TRBV28 to TRBJ2-1; D perhaps matches TRBD2 (5 bases). CDR3 length: 14 residues. The germline CDR1 and CDR2 sequences are MDHEN and SYDVKM. The germline V and J ends were trimmed by 5 bases and 10 bases, with 18 bases remaining between them. The DNA for the CDR3 is TGTGCCAGCAGTCCCGGAGGCGTTCTTGGGGAGCAGTTCTTC. Protein: CASSPGGVLGEQFF.

This chain joins TRBV5-1 and TRBJ2-3, with 7 nucleotides matching TRBD1. V lost 4 bases and J lost 6; bases outside the gene matches: 11. CDR3 length: 15 amino acids. Germline-derived CDR1 and CDR2 are SGHRS and YFSETQ. The CDR3 sequence: CASSLWDSAEDTQYF. CDR3 bases: TGCGCCAGCAGCCTTTGGGACAGCGCGGAGGATACGCAGTATTTT.

The rearrangement joins TRBV2 to TRBJ2-5, with a weak D call TRBD2 (6 bases). Germline loops: CDR1 SNHLY, CDR2 FYNNEI. Trimming took off 0 bases at V and 7 bases at J, with 12 bases between the two ends. The length of the CDR3 is 14 residues. The CDR3 DNA follows: TGTGCCAGCAGTGAAGCGCGGGGTACAGGGACCCAGTACTTC. Translating it yields CASSEARGTGTQYF. Variable domain in full (rest from reference TRBV2 and TRBJ2-5): EPEVTQTPSHQVTQMGQEVILRCVPISNHLYFYWYRQILGQKVEFLVSFYNNEISEKSEIFDDQFSVERPDGSNFTLKIRSTKLEDSAMYFCASSEARGTGTQYFGPGTRLLVL.

The chain carries TRBV28 and TRBJ2-1, with TRBD2 matching over 7 bases. V was clipped by 4 bases and J by 4 bases; unmatched bases: 7. The CDR3 contains 15 residues. Germline V gene data show CDR1 as MDHEN and CDR2 as SYDVKM. In DNA form, the CDR3 reads TGTGCCAGCAGTTCCCAACTAGCGTATTACAATGAGCAGTTCTTC. Amino acid sequence: CASSSQLAYYNEQFF.

This chain joins TRBV2 and TRBJ2-7; 9 nucleotides line up with TRBD2. V shed 7 bases, J shed 3 bases, and the junction held 10 bases outside the gene matches. Germline CDR1 is SNHLY and CDR2 is FYNNEI. The CDR3 covers 15 residues. CDR3 amino acids: CASIMTSGNNYEQYF. Here the CDR3 DNA reads TGTGCCAGCATTATGACTAGCGGAAATAACTACGAGCAGTACTTC.

This clonotype was detected many times. The gene calls are TRBV4-2 and TRBJ2-5, with D unclear. The CDR3 contains 14 residues. Between the trimmed V and J ends, which lost 0 bases and 3 bases, there was a span of 8 bases. The germline V gene encodes CDR1 LGHNA and CDR2 YNFKEQ. The CDR3 loop reads CASSQEPGEETQYF. The DNA for the CDR3 is TGTGCCAGCAGCCAAGAGCCTGGGGAAGAGACCCAGTACTTC.

This clonotype has only a few counts. V and J are TRBV29-1 and TRBJ2-1; 9 bases are a match to TRBD1. CDR3 length: 13 amino acids. V lost 7 bases to trimming and J lost 1 base; unmatched junction nucleotides: 2. Looked up from germline, CDR1 is SQVTM and CDR2 is ANQGSEA. The chain's CDR3 is CSGGTGSYNEQFF. CDR3 coding DNA: TGCAGCGGAGGGACAGGGTCCTACAATGAGCAGTTCTTC.

This clonotype was counted only a few times. The V gene is TRBV29-1, the J gene TRBJ1-2; no definite D call. The CDR3 runs 12 residues. Germline assignment: CDR1 SQVTM and CDR2 ANQGSEA. V was cut by 6 bases and J by 2 bases, with 10 bases left in between. The CDR3 protein is CSVSQRNYGYTF. The CDR3 region has the DNA TGCAGCGTCTCACAGCGAAACTATGGCTACACCTTC.

The rearrangement joins TRBV20-1 to TRBJ1-1; D is unclear. V was trimmed by 5 bases and J by 0 bases, leaving 13 bases between them. This CDR3 comprises 14 residues. The V gene's germline CDR1 is DFQATT and CDR2 SNEGSKA (reference sequence). CDR3 residues: CSAPWAGMNTEAFF. The CDR3 DNA sequence: TGCAGTGCTCCCTGGGCGGGGATGAACACTGAAGCTTTCTTT.

This clonotype was counted a few times. The rearrangement uses TRBV7-2 and TRBJ2-4; D remains ambiguous. Germline CDR1 SGHTA, CDR2 FQGNSA. With 3 bases removed from V and 0 bases from J, the gap between germline ends came to 6 bases. The CDR3 is made up of 14 amino acids. The DNA of the CDR3 is TGTGCCAGCAGCTTGACGGCAGCCAAAAACATTCAGTACTTC. Its protein is CASSLTAAKNIQYF. Using reference TRBV7-2 and TRBJ2-4 for the parts outside the CDR3, the full variable domain is GAGVSQSPSNKVTEKGKDVELRCDPISGHTALYWYRQSLGQGLEFLIYFQGNSAPDKSGLPSDRFSAERTGGSVSTLTIQRTQQEDSAVYLCASSLTAAKNIQYFGAGTRLSVL.